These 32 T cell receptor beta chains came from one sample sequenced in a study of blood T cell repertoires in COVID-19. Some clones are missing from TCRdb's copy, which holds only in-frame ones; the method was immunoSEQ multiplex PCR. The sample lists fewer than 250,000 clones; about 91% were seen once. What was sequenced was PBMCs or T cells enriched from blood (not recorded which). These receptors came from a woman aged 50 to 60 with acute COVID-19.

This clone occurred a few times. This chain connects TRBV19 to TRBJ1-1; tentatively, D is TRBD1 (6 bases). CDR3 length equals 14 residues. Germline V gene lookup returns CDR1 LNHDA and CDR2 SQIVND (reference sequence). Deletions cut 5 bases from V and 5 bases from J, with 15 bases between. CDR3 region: CASSVGTGWTEAFF. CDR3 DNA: TGTGCCAGTAGTGTAGGCACAGGGTGGACTGAAGCTTTCTTT.

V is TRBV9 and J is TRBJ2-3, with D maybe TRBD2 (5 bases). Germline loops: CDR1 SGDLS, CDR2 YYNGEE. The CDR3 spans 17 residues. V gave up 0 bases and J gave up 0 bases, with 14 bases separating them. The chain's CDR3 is CASSVVPRAGSTDTQYF. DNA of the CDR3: TGTGCCAGCAGCGTAGTGCCTAGGGCGGGTAGCACAGATACGCAGTATTTT.

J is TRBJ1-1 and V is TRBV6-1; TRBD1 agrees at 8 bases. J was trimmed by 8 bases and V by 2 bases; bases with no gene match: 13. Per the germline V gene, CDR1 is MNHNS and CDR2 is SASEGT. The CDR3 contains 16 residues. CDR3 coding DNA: TGTGCCAGCAGTGAAAATTCCGCAGGGGGCAAGGTCGAAGCTTTCTTT. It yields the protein CASSENSAGGKVEAFF.

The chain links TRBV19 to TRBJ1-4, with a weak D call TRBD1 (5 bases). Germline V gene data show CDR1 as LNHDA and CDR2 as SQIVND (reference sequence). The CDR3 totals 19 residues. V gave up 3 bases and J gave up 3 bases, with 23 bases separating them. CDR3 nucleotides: TGTGCCAGTAGTATCCTCCGTGGGGCAGATAACCTACCTAATGAAAAACTGTTTTTT. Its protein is CASSILRGADNLPNEKLFF.

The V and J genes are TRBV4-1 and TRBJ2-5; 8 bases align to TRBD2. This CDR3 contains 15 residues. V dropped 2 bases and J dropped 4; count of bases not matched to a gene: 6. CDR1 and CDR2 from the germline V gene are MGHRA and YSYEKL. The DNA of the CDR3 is TGCGCCAGCAGCCAACTCGGGACTAGGGGAGAGACCCAGTACTTC. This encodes CASSQLGTRGETQYF.

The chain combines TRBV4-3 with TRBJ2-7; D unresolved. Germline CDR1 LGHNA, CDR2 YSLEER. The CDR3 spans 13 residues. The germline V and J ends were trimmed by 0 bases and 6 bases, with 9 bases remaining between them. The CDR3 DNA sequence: TGCGCCAGCAGCCAAGATTCTACTCCCGAGCAGTACTTC. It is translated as CASSQDSTPEQYF.

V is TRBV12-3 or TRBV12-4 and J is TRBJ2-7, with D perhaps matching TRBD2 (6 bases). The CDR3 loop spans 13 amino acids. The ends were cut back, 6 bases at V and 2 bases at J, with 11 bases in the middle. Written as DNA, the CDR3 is TGTGCCAGCAGCTCCGGGACTGCCTACGAGCAGTACTTC. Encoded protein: CASSSGTAYEQYF.

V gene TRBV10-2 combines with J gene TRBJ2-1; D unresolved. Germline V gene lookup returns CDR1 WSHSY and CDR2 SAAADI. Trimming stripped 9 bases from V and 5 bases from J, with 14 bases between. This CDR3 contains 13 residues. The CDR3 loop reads CASVTELDNEQFF. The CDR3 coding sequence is TGCGCCAGTGTCACGGAGCTAGACAATGAGCAGTTCTTC.

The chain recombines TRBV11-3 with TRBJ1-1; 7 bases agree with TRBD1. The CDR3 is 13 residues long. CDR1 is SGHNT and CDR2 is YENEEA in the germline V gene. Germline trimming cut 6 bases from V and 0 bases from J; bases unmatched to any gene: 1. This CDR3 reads CASSGTVNTEAFF. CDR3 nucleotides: TGTGCCAGCAGTGGGACAGTGAACACTGAAGCTTTCTTT.

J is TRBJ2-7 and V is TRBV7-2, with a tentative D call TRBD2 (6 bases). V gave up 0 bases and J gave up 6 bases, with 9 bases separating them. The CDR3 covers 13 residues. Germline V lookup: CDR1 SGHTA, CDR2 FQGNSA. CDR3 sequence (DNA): TGTGCCAGCAGCTTAGCGGGAGGAGCCGAGCAGTACTTC. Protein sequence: CASSLAGGAEQYF.

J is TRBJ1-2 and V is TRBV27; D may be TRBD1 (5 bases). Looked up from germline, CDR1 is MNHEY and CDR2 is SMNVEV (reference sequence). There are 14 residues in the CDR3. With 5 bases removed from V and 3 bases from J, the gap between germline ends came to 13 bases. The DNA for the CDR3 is TGTGCCAGCAGTAGAGGCGGGGGGTACTATGGCTACACCTTC. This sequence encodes CASSRGGGYYGYTF.

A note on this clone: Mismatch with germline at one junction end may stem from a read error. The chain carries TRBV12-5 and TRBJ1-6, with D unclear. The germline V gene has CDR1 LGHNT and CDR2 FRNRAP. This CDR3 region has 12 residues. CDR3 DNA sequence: TGTGCTAGTGGTTTGGTATTGGCCCCGTTTTACTTT. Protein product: CASGLVLAPFYF.

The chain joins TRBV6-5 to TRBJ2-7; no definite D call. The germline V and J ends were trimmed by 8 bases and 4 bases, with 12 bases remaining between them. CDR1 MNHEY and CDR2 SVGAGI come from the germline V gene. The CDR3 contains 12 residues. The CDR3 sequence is CASDGSGYEQYF. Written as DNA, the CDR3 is TGTGCCAGCGACGGGTCCGGGTACGAGCAGTACTTC.

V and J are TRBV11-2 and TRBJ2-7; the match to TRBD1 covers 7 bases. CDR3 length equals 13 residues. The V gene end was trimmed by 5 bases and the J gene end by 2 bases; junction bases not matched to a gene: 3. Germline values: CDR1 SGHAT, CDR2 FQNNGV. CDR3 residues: CASSPGQAYEQYF. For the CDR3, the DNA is TGTGCCAGCAGCCCAGGACAGGCCTACGAGCAGTACTTC. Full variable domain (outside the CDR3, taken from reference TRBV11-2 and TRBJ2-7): EAGVAQSPRYKIIEKRQSVAFWCNPISGHATLYWYQQILGQGPKLLIQFQNNGVVDDSQLPKDRFSAERLKGVDSTLKIQPAKLEDSAVYLCASSPGQAYEQYFGPGTRLTVT.

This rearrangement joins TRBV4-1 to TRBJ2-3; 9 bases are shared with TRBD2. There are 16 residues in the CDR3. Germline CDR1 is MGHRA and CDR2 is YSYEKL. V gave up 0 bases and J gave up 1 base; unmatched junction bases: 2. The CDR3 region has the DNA TGCGCCAGCAGCCAAGAGGTAGCGGGGGGCACAGATACGCAGTATTTT. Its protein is CASSQEVAGGTDTQYF.

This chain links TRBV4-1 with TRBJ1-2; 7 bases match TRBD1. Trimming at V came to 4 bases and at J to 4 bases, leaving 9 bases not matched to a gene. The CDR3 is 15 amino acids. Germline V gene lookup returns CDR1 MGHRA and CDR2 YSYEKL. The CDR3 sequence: CASSPDREPVYGYTF. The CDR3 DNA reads TGCGCCAGCAGCCCAGACAGGGAACCTGTCTATGGCTACACCTTC.

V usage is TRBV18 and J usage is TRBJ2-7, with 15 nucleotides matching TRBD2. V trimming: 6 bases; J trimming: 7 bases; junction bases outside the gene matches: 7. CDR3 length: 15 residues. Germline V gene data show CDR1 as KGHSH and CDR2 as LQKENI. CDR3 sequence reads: CASSPGLAGGREQYF. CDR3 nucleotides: TGTGCCAGCTCTCCCGGACTAGCGGGAGGGAGGGAGCAGTACTTC. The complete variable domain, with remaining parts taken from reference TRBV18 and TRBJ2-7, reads NAGVMQNPRHLVRRRGQEARLRCSPMKGHSHVYWYRQLPEEGLKFMVYLQKENIIDESGMPKERFSAEFPKEGPSILRIQQVVRGDSAAYFCASSPGLAGGREQYFGPGTRLTVT.

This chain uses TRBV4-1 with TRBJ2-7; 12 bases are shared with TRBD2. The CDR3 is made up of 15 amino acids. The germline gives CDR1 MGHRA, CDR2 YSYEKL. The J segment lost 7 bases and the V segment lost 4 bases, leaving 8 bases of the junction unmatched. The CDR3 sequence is CASSPGTSGLGEQYF. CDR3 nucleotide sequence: TGCGCCAGCAGCCCGGGGACTAGCGGGTTGGGGGAGCAGTACTTC.

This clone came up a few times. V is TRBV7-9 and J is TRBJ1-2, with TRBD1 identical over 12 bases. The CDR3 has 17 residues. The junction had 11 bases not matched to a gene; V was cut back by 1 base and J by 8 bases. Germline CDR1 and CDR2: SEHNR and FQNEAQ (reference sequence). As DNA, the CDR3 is TGTGCCAGCAGCTTAGGGGGACAGGGGGCTTTGGCAAGAGGCTACACCTTC. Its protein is CASSLGGQGALARGYTF.

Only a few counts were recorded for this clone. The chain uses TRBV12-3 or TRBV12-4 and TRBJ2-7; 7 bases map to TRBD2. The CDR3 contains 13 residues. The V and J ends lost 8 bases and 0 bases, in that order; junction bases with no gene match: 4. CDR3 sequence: CASGWGGSYEQYF. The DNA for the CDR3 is TGTGCCAGCGGATGGGGGGGCTCCTACGAGCAGTACTTC.

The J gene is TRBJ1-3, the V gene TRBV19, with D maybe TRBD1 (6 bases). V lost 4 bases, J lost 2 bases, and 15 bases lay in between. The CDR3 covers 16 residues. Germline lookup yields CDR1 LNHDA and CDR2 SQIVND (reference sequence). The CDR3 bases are TGTGCCAGTAGTACGATCAACAGGGCTCCTGGAAACACCATATATTTT. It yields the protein CASSTINRAPGNTIYF.

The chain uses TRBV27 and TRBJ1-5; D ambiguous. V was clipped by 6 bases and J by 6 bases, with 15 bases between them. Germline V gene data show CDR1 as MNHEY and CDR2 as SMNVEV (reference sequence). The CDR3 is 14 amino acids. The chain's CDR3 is CASRTRGLLQPQHF. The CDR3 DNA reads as TGTGCCAGCAGGACCCGCGGGTTGCTTCAGCCCCAGCATTTT.

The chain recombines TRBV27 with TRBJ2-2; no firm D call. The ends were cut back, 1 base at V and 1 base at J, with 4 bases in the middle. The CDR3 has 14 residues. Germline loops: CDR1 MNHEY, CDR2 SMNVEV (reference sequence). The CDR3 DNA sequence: TGTGCCAGCAGTTTATTACTGAACACCGGGGAGCTGTTTTTT. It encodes CASSLLLNTGELFF.

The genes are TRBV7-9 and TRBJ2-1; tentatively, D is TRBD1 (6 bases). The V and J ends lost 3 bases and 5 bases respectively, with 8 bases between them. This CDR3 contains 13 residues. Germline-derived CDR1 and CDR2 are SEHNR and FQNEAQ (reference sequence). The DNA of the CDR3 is TGTGCCAGCAGCTTGGGGGCAGACAATGAGCAGTTCTTC. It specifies CASSLGADNEQFF.

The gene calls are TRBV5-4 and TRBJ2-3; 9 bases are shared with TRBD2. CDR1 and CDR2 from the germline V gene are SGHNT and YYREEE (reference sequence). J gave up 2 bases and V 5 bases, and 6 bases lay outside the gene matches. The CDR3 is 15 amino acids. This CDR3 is CASRQLAGNTDTQYF. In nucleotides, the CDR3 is TGTGCCAGCAGGCAGCTAGCGGGGAACACAGATACGCAGTATTTT.

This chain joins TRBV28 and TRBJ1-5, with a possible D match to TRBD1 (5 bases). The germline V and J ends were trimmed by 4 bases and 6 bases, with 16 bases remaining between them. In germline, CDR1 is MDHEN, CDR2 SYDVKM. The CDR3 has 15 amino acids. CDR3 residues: CASSWPRAGTQPQHF. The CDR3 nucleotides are TGTGCCAGCAGTTGGCCCCGGGCGGGGACTCAGCCCCAGCATTTT.

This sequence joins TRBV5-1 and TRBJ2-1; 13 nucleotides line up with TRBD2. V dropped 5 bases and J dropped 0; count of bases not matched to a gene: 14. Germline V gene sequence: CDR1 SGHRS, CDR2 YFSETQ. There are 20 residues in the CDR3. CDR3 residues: CASSSGHLGLAGNSYNEQFF. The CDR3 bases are TGCGCCAGCAGTTCGGGACACCTGGGACTAGCGGGGAACTCCTACAATGAGCAGTTCTTC.

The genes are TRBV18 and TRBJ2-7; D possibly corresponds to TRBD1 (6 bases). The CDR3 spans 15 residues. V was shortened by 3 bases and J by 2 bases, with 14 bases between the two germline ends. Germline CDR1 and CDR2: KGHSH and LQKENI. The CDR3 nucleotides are TGTGCCAGCTCACCTACAGGGCCCGGACCCTACGAGCAGTACTTC. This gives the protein CASSPTGPGPYEQYF.

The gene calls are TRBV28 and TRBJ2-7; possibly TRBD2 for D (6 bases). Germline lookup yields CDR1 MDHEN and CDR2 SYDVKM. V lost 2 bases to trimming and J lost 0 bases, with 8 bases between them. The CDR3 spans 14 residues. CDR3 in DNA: TGTGCCAGCAGTTTACCGGGACTCTCCTACGAGCAGTACTTC. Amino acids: CASSLPGLSYEQYF. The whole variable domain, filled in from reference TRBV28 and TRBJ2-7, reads DVKVTQSSRYLVKRTGEKVFLECVQDMDHENMFWYRQDPGLGLRLIYFSYDVKMKEKGDIPEGYSVSREKKERFSLILESASTNQTSMYLCASSLPGLSYEQYFGPGTRLTVT.

The CDR3 protein is CASSRLRGLAVGGNTGELFF. The CDR3 DNA follows: TGTGCCAGCAGCCGGCTCCGAGGACTAGCGGTCGGGGGAAACACCGGGGAGCTGTTTTTT. The chain recombines TRBV21-1 with TRBJ2-2; the table's D gene call, TRBD2, was not cross checked with the DNA. TRBV21-1 is deemed a pseudogene. The CDR3 length is 20 residues.

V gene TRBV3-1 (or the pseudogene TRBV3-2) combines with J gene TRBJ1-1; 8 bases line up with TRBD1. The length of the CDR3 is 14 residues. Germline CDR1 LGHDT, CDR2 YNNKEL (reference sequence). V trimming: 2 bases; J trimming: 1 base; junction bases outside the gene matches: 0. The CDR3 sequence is CASSQQGANTEAFF. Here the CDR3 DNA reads TGTGCCAGCAGCCAACAGGGGGCGAACACTGAAGCTTTCTTT.

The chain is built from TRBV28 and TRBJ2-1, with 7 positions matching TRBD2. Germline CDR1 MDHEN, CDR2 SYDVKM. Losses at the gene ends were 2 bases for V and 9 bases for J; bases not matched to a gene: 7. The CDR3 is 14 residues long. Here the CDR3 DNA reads TGTGCCAGCAGTTTAGGGGCCGTAGCGGGTGAGCAGTTCTTC. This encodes CASSLGAVAGEQFF.